The 12 T cell receptor beta chains below all came from one sample that was sequenced in a study of blood T cell repertoires in COVID-19. The assay was immunoSEQ multiplex PCR, and TCRdb's table has in-frame clones only and misses some. The table shows over 110,000 clones, with around 82% occurring only once. Sample: PBMCs or T cells enriched from blood (not recorded which). These receptors originate from a man between 40 and 49 years old with acute COVID-19.

The chain joins TRBV28 to TRBJ1-3; 7 bases match TRBD1. V was clipped by 2 bases and J by 3 bases; unmatched bases: 4. Germline V lookup: CDR1 MDHEN, CDR2 SYDVKM. This CDR3 contains 15 residues. CDR3 in DNA: TGTGCCAGCAGTTTACCCCAGGGGGGTGGAAACACCATATATTTT. It codes for CASSLPQGGGNTIYF.

This clone has more than one count but fewer than ten. The gene calls are TRBV10-1 and TRBJ2-1, with a weak D call TRBD2 (6 bases). Germline-derived CDR1 and CDR2 are WNHNN and SYGVQD (reference sequence). The CDR3 is 15 residues long. Trimming left V 3 bases short and J 0 bases short, with 9 bases between. The CDR3 here is CASSDPGDSYNEQFF. CDR3 DNA: TGCGCCAGCAGTGATCCGGGAGACTCCTACAATGAGCAGTTCTTC.

The chain links TRBV10-3 to TRBJ2-3; D might be TRBD2 (5 bases). Trimming took 6 bases from V and 2 from J, leaving 15 bases between them. Germline V gene data show CDR1 as ENHRY and CDR2 as SYGVKD. The length of the CDR3 is 15 residues. Here the CDR3 reads CAISPDKRPTDTQYF. The CDR3 bases are TGTGCCATCAGCCCAGACAAGCGGCCCACAGATACGCAGTATTTT.

The rearrangement links TRBV28 to TRBJ2-2; 12 bases are a match to TRBD2. This CDR3 has 14 residues. The V gene's germline CDR1 is MDHEN and CDR2 SYDVKM. Trimming removed 10 bases from V and 7 bases from J; junction bases left unmatched: 7. The CDR3 here is CATRLAGEGGELFF. The CDR3 nucleotides are TGTGCCACCCGACTAGCGGGGGAGGGCGGGGAGCTGTTTTTT.

The chain carries TRBV7-7 and TRBJ2-7, with 7 bases that match TRBD1. The V gene end was trimmed by 5 bases and the J gene end by 6 bases; junction bases not matched to a gene: 16. CDR1 is SSHAT and CDR2 is FNYEAQ in the germline V gene (reference sequence). The CDR3 is made up of 16 amino acids. CDR3 DNA sequence: TGTGCCAGCAGCCCAAACGTGGGTGGGCAGGGGGTCGAGCAGTACTTC. The encoded protein is CASSPNVGGQGVEQYF.

The chain combines TRBV7-9 with TRBJ2-5; 9 bases line up with TRBD2. CDR3 size: 16 residues. The V segment lost 5 bases and the J segment 4 bases; nucleotides outside the gene matches: 11. The germline gives CDR1 SEHNR, CDR2 FQNEAQ (reference sequence). The CDR3 region has the DNA TGTGCCAGCAGCCCAAATAGCGGGAGCGGGAGAGAGACCCAGTACTTC. Its translation: CASSPNSGSGRETQYF.

This rearrangement joins TRBV18 to TRBJ2-1; a weak D match, TRBD1 (5 bases). The germline V and J ends were trimmed by 4 bases and 6 bases, with 19 bases remaining between them. CDR3 length: 16 amino acids. Per germline, CDR1 KGHSH and CDR2 LQKENI. In nucleotides, the CDR3 is TGTGCCAGCTCACACGCCGCCGACAGATGGGTCAATGAGCAGTTCTTC. This codes for CASSHAADRWVNEQFF.

The V call is TRBV28, the J call TRBJ1-4; D is possibly TRBD1 (6 bases). Trimming took 8 bases from V and 0 from J, leaving 13 bases between them. The germline V gene encodes CDR1 MDHEN and CDR2 SYDVKM. This CDR3 has 15 amino acids. The CDR3: CASWDTGPTNEKLFF. The CDR3 DNA follows: TGTGCCAGCTGGGATACAGGGCCAACTAATGAAAAACTGTTTTTT.

The rearrangement links TRBV6-1 to TRBJ2-2; D might be TRBD1 (6 bases). CDR3 length: 17 residues. V lost 4 bases to trimming and J lost 5 bases, with 20 bases between them. CDR1 and CDR2 (germline): MNHNS, SASEGT. The CDR3 here is CASSALGATSGTGELFF. The CDR3 DNA is TGTGCCAGCAGTGCTTTGGGGGCAACCTCCGGAACCGGGGAGCTGTTTTTT.

The chain joins TRBV5-1 to TRBJ1-6, with TRBD1 as a possible D gene (5 bases). V gave up 0 bases and J gave up 9 bases, with 10 bases separating them. The length of the CDR3 is 14 residues. Germline CDR1 is SGHRS and CDR2 is YFSETQ. DNA for the CDR3: TGCGCCAGCAGCTTGGTAGGGGCCCCTTCACCCCTCCACTTT. Translating gives CASSLVGAPSPLHF.

This chain joins TRBV9 and TRBJ2-7; 10 bases fit TRBD1. Trimming cost V 3 bases and J 2 bases; bases outside gene matches: 5. Germline V gene lookup returns CDR1 SGDLS and CDR2 YYNGEE. This CDR3 is 15 amino acids long. As DNA, the CDR3 is TGTGCCAGCAGCGCCGGACAGGGGGGCACCTACGAGCAGTACTTC. Translated, it gives CASSAGQGGTYEQYF.

This chain uses TRBV5-8 with TRBJ2-7, with 7 bases fitting TRBD2. V shed 2 bases and J 3 bases; nucleotides not matched to a gene: 5. The CDR3 is 14 residues long. CDR1 and CDR2 (germline): SGHTS, YDEGEE. In nucleotides, the CDR3 is TGTGCCAGCAGCTTCCAGCCGGGGGGCTACGAGCAGTACTTC. Translation gives CASSFQPGGYEQYF.